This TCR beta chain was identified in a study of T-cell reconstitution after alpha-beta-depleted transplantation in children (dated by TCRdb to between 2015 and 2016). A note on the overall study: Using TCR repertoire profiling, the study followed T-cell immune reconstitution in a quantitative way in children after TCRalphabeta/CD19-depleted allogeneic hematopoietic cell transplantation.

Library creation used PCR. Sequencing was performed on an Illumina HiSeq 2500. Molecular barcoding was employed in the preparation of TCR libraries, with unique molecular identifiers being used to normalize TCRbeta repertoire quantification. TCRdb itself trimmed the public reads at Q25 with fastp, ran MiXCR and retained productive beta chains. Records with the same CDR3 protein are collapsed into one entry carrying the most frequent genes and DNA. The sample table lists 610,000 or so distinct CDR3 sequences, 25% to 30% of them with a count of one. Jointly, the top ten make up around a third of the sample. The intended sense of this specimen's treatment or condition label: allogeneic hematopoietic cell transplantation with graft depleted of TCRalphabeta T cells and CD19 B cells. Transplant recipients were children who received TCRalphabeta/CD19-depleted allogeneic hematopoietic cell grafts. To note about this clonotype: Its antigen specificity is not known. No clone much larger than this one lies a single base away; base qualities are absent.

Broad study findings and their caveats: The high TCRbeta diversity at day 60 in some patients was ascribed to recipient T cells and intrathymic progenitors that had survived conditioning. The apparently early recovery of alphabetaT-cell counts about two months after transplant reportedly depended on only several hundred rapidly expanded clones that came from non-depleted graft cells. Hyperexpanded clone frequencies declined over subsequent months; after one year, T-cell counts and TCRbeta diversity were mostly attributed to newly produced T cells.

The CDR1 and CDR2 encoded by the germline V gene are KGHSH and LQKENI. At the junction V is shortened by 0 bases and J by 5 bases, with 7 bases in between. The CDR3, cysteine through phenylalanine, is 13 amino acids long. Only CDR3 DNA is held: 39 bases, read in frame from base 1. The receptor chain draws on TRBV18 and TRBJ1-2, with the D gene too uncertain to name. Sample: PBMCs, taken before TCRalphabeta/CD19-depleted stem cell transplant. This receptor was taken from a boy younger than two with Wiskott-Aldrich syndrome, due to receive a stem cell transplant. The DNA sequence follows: TGTGCCAGCTCACCACCGAAAGGGTATGGCTACACCTTC. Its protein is CASSPPKGYGYTF.